The sequence of this T cell receptor (beta chain) was determined in a study of cytomegalovirus exposure and HLA in healthy donors. Findings and limits, study-wide: In an earlier analysis, about 87% or about 30%: the productive usage of most TCR beta V segments. CMV serostatus alone was available as immune exposure information.

A note on this clone: The antigen is not known.

The ends lost 2 bases at V and 2 bases at J; junction bases unmatched: 8. CDR1 and CDR2 from the germline V gene are SQVTM and ANQGSEA. The CDR3 loop spans 15 amino acids. The PCR ran on 60 Vbeta and 13 Jbeta primers. Some clones are missing from TCRdb's copy, which holds only in-frame ones; the method was immunoSEQ multiplex PCR. The profile covers 100,000 to 150,000 clones, with approximately 79% appearing a single time and less than 4.5% taken by the ten largest. V usage is TRBV29-1 and J usage is TRBJ2-7; 8 bases fit TRBD1. Material: PBMCs. This receptor was identified in a man younger than 45 in good health and CMV-seronegative. CDR3 DNA: TGCAGCGTTGAACTGTTGGGACAGGAGCCCTACGAGCAGTACTTC. The encoded protein is CSVELLGQEPYEQYF.